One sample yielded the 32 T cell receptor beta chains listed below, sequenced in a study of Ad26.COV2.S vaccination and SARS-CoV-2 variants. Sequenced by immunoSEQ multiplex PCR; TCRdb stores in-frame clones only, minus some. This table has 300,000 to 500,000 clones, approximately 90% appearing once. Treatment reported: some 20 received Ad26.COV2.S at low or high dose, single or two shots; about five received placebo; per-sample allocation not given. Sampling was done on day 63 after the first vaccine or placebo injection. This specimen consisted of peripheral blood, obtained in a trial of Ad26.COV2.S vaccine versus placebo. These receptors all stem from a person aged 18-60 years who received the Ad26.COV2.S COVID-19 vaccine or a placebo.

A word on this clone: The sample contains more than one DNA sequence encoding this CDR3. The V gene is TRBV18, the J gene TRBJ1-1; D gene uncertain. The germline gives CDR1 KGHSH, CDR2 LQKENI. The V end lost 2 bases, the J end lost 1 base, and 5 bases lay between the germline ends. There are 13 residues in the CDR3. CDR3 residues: CASSPIQNTEAFF. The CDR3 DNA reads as TGTGCCAGCTCACCAATACAGAACACTGAAGCTTTCTTT.

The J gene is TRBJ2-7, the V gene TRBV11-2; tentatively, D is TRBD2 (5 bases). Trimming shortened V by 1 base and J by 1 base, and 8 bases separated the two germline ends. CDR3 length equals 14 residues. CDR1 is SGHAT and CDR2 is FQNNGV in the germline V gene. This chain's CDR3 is CASSLGRFSYEQYF. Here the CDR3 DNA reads TGTGCCAGCAGCTTAGGGAGGTTTTCCTACGAGCAGTACTTC. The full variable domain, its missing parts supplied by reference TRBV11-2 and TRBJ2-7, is EAGVAQSPRYKIIEKRQSVAFWCNPISGHATLYWYQQILGQGPKLLIQFQNNGVVDDSQLPKDRFSAERLKGVDSTLKIQPAKLEDSAVYLCASSLGRFSYEQYFGPGTRLTVT.

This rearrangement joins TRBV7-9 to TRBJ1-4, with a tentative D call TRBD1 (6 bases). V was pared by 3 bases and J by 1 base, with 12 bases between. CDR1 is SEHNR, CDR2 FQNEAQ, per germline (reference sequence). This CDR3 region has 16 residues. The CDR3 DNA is TGTGCCAGCAGCTTCAGGACAGTTGAAACTAATGAAAAACTGTTTTTT. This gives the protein CASSFRTVETNEKLFF. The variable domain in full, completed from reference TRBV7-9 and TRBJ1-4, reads DTGVSQNPRHKITKRGQNVTFRCDPISEHNRLYWYRQTLGQGPEFLTYFQNEAQLEKSRLLSDRFSAERPKGSFSTLEIQRTEQGDSAMYLCASSFRTVETNEKLFFGSGTQLSVL.

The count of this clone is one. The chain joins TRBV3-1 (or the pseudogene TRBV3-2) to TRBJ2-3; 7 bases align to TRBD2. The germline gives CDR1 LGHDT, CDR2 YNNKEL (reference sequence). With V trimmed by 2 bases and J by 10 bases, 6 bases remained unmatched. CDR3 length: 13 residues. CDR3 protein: CASSQSGGGAQYF. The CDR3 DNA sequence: TGTGCCAGCAGCCAATCCGGGGGAGGGGCGCAGTATTTT.

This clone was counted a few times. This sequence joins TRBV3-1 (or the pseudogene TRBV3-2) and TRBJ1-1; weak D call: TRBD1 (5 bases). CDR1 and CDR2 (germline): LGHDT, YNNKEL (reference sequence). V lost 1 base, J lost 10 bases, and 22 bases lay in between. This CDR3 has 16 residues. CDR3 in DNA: TGTGCCAGCAGCCAAGCAGACGAAGCGGGAGGGGTCGGAGCTTTCTTT. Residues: CASSQADEAGGVGAFF.

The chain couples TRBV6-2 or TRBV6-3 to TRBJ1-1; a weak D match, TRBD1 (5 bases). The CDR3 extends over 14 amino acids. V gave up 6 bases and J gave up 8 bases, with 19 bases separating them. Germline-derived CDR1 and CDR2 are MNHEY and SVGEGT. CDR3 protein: CASSNQLVGQEAFF. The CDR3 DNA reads TGTGCCAGCAGCAACCAGTTAGTAGGACAAGAAGCTTTCTTT.

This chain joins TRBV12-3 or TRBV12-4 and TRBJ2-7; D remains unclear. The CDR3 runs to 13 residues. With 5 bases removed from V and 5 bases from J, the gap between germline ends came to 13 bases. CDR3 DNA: TGTGCCAGCAGTCTAGTTAATGGTCACGAGCAGTACTTC. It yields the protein CASSLVNGHEQYF.

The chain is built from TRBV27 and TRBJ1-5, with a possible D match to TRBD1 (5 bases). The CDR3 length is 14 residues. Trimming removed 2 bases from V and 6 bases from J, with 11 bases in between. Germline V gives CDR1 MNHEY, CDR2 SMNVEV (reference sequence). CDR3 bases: TGTGCCAGCAGTTTACTGGGGGGAGTTCAGCCCCAGCATTTT. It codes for CASSLLGGVQPQHF.

The CDR3 loop reads CATSTHQGVLTF. CDR3 in DNA: TGTGCCACCAGCACCCATCAAGGCGTCCTGACTTTC. The chain couples TRBV15 to TRBJ2-6; D unresolved. The V end lost 4 bases, the J end lost 12 bases, and 10 bases lay between the germline ends. The V gene's germline CDR1 is LNHNV and CDR2 YYDKDF (reference sequence). The CDR3 extends over 12 amino acids.

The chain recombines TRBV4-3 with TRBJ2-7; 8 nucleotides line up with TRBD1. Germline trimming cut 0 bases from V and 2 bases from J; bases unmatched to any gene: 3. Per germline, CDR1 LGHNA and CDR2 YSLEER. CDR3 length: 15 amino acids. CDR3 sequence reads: CASSQDRGPTYEQYF. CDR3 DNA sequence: TGCGCCAGCAGCCAAGACAGGGGGCCGACCTACGAGCAGTACTTC.

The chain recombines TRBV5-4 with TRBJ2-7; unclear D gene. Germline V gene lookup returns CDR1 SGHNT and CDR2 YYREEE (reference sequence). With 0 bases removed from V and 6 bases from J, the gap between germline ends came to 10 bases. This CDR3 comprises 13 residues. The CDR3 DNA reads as TGTGCCAGCAGCTTGGAGTTTCGCCTCGAGCAGTACTTC. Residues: CASSLEFRLEQYF.

The CDR3 DNA reads TGTGCCAGCAGTTTCTTTGGGGATACGCAGTATTTT. Residues: CASSFFGDTQYF. This chain connects TRBV12-3 or TRBV12-4 to TRBJ2-3; D is ambiguous. V gave up 3 bases and J gave up 6 bases, with 7 bases separating them. This CDR3 has 12 residues.

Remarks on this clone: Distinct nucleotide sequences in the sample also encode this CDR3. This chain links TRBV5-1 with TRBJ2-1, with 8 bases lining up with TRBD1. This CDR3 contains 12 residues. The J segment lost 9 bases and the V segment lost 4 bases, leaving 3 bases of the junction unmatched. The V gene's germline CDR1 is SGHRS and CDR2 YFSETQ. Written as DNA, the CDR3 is TGCGCCAGCAGCCTCGGACAGGGTGAGCAGTTCTTC. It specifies CASSLGQGEQFF.

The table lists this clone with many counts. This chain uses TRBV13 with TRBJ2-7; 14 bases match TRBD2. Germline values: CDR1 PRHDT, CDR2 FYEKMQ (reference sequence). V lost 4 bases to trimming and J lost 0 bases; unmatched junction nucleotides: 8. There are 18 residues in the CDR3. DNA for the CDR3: TGTGCCAGCAGCTCGGGACTAGCGGGGGCCTCAAGCTCCTACGAGCAGTACTTC. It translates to CASSSGLAGASSSYEQYF.

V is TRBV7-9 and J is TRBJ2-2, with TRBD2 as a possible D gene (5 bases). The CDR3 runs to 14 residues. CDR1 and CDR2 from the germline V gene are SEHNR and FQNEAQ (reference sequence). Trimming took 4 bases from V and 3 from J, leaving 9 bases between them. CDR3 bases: TGTGCCAGCAGCTCATACGGGGACACCGGGGAGCTGTTTTTT. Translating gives CASSSYGDTGELFF.

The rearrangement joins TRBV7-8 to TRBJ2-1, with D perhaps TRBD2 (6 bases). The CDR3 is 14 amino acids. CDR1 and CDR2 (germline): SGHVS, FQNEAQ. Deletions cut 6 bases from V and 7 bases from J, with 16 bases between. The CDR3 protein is CASRPRRGRNEQFF. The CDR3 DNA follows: TGTGCCAGCAGACCCAGGAGGGGCCGGAATGAGCAGTTCTTC.

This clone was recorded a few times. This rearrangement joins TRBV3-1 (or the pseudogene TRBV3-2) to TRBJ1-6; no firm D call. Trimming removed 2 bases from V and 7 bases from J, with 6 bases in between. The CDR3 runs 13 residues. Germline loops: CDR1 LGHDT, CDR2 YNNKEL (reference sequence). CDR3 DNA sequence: TGTGCCAGCAGCCAATCGGACAATTCACCCCTCCACTTT. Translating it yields CASSQSDNSPLHF.

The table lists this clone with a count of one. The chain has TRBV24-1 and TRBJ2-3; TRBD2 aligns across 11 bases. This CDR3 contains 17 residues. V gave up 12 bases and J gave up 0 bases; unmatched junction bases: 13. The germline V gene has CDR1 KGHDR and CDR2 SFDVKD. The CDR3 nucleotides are TGTGCCTCCCAGGCGGCTAGCGGGGGGCCTAGCACAGATACGCAGTATTTT. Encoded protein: CASQAASGGPSTDTQYF.

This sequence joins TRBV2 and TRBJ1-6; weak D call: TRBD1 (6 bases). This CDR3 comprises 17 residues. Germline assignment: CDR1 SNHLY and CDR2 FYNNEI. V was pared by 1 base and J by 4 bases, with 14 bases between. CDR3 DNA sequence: TGTGCCAGCAGTGAAGAGGGGGGACCCATTTATAATTCACCCCTCCACTTT. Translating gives CASSEEGGPIYNSPLHF.

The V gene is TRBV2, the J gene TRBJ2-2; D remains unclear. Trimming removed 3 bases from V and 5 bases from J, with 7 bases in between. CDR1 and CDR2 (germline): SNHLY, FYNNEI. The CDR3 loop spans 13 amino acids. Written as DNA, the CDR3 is TGTGCCAGCAGTGATGGCACGACCGGGGAGCTGTTTTTT. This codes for CASSDGTTGELFF.

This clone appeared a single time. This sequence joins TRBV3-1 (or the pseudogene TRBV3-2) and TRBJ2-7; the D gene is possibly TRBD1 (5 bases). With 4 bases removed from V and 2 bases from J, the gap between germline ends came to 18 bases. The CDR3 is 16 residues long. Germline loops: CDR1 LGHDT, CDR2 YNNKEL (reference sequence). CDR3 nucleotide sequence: TGTGCCAGCAGCCCCCAACTTCGGGCAGGGCCCTACGAGCAGTACTTC. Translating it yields CASSPQLRAGPYEQYF.

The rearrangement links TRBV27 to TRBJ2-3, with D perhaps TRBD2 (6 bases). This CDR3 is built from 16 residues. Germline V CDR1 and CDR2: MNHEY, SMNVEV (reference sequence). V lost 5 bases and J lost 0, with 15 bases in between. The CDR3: CASSSILATSTDTQYF. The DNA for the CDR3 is TGTGCCAGCAGTAGCATCCTAGCGACTAGCACAGATACGCAGTATTTT.

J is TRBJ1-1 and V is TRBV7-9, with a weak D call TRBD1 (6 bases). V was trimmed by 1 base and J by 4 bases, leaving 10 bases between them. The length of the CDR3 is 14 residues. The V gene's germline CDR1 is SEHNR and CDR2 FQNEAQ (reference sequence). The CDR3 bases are TGTGCCAGCAGCTTAGACAGGGACTCCACTGAAGCTTTCTTT. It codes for CASSLDRDSTEAFF.

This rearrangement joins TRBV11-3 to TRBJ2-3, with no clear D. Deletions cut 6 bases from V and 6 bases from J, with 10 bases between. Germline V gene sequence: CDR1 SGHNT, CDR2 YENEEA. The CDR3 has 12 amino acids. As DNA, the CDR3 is TGTGCCAGCAGTACCGGAAGGGATACGCAGTATTTT. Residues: CASSTGRDTQYF. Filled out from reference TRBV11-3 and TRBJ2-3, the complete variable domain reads EAGVVQSPRYKIIEKKQPVAFWCNPISGHNTLYWYLQNLGQGPELLIRYENEEAVDDSQLPKDRFSAERLKGVDSTLKIQPAELGDSAVYLCASSTGRDTQYFGPGTRLTVL.

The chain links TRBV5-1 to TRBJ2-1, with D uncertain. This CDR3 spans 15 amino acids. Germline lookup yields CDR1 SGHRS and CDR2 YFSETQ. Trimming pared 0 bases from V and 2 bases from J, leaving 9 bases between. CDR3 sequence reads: CASSLGERPYNEQFF. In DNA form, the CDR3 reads TGCGCCAGCAGCTTGGGTGAAAGACCCTACAATGAGCAGTTCTTC.

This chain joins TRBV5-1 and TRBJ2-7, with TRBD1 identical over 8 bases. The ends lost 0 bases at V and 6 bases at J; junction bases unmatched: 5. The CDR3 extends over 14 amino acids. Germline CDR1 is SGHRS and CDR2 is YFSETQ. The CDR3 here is CASSLGKTGGEQYF. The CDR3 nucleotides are TGCGCCAGCAGCTTGGGTAAAACAGGGGGCGAGCAGTACTTC.

The chain's CDR3 is CASSGFQATLHF. CDR3 bases: TGTGCCAGTAGCGGCTTTCAGGCCACCCTCCACTTT. The chain has TRBV19 and TRBJ1-6; no firm D call. Trimming shortened V by 6 bases and J by 14 bases, and 14 bases separated the two germline ends. CDR1 and CDR2 from the germline V gene are LNHDA and SQIVND (reference sequence). The CDR3 totals 12 residues.

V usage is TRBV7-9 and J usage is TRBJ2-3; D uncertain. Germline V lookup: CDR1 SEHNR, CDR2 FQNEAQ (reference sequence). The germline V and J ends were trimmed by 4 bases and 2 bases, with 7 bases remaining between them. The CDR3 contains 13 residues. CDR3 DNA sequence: TGTGCCAGCAGCTCCTTCCTCACAGATACGCAGTATTTT. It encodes CASSSFLTDTQYF.

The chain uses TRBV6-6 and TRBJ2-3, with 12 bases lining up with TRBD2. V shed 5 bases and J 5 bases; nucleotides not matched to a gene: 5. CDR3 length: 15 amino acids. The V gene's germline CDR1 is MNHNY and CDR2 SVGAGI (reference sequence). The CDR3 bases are TGTGCCAGCAGTCAGACTAGCGGGGGTGTAGATACGCAGTATTTT. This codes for CASSQTSGGVDTQYF.

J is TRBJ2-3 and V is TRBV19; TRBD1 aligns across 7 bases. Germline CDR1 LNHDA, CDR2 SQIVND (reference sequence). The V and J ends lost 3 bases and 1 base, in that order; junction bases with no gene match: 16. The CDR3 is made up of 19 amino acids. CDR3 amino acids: CASSIFPRQGTVGTDTQYF. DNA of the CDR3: TGTGCCAGTAGTATCTTCCCAAGACAGGGCACCGTGGGCACAGATACGCAGTATTTT.

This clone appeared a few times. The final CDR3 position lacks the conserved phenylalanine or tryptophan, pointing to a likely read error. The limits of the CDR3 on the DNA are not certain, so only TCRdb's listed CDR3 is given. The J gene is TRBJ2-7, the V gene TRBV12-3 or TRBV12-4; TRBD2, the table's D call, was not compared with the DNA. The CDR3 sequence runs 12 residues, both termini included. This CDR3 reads CASSPEGTRVNL.

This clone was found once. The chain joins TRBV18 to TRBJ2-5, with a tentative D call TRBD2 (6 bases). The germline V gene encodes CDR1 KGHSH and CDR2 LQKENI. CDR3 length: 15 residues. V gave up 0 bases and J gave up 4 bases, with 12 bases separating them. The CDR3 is CASSPPGAEGETQYF. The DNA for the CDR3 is TGTGCCAGCTCACCACCAGGTGCGGAGGGAGAGACCCAGTACTTC.